These 15 T cell receptor beta chains were all obtained from the same sample, sequenced in a study of blood T cell repertoires in COVID-19 (dated by TCRdb to between 2020 and 2021). Library preparation employed the immunoSEQ multiplex PCR assay. Here the immuneACCESS table is served through TCRdb, limited to in-frame sequences with V and J called. Missing clones are a known gap in these copies; in checked studies unresolved V genes cover under half, and the rest lacks a known reason. Present in this sample are approximately 250,000 clones, about 88% of which were seen just once. Together, the top ten hold roughly 13% of the sample. The specimen was peripheral blood. The receptor source for this set is a woman aged 70 to 79 with COVID-19, enrolled during active disease.

V is TRBV5-1 and J is TRBJ2-1, with TRBD1 matching 8 bases. Germline CDR1 is SGHRS and CDR2 is YFSETQ. V shed 2 bases and J 8 bases; nucleotides not matched to a gene: 12. The CDR3 is made up of 16 amino acids. For the CDR3, the DNA is TGCGCCAGCAGCTTACGACAGGGGCTCCAGGGGGATGAGCAGTTCTTC. Translated: CASSLRQGLQGDEQFF.

The gene calls are TRBV18 and TRBJ1-2; 7 bases match TRBD1. The CDR3 runs to 12 residues. Germline V gene sequence: CDR1 KGHSH, CDR2 LQKENI. J was trimmed by 6 bases and V by 2 bases; bases with no gene match: 0. CDR3 amino acids: CASSPDRDGYTF. The DNA for the CDR3 is TGTGCCAGCTCACCAGACAGGGATGGCTACACCTTC.

The chain has TRBV4-1 and TRBJ2-5; 16 bases align to TRBD2. Germline CDR1 is MGHRA and CDR2 is YSYEKL. The CDR3 is 20 amino acids. V was clipped by 4 bases and J by 4 bases; unmatched bases: 15. CDR3 in DNA: TGCGCCAGCAGCCCCCGCCGAGGGGGGACTAGCGGGGGGGCGGGAGAGACCCAGTACTTC. Translated: CASSPRRGGTSGGAGETQYF.

The CDR3 region has the DNA TGTGCCAGCAACCTACAGGGGGCTCTTTTCAGTGGCTACACCTTC. As protein: CASNLQGALFSGYTF. The chain combines TRBV6-5 with TRBJ1-2; 9 positions agree with TRBD1. This CDR3 is built from 15 residues. V gave up 7 bases and J gave up 7 bases; unmatched junction bases: 13. CDR1 and CDR2 (germline): MNHEY, SVGAGI.

The gene calls are TRBV10-3 and TRBJ2-1, with D unclear. Germline V gene lookup returns CDR1 ENHRY and CDR2 SYGVKD. This CDR3 has 13 residues. Trimming shortened V by 0 bases and J by 4 bases, and 4 bases separated the two germline ends. Here the CDR3 reads CAISESRYNEQFF. CDR3 nucleotide sequence: TGTGCCATCAGTGAGTCGCGGTACAATGAGCAGTTCTTC.

The genes are TRBV9 and TRBJ2-1, with TRBD2 identical over 10 bases. Trimming removed 4 bases from V and 6 bases from J; junction bases left unmatched: 10. The CDR3 runs 16 residues. Germline V gene sequence: CDR1 SGDLS, CDR2 YYNGEE. The CDR3 is CASSISGGAEGNEQFF. The CDR3 DNA is TGTGCCAGCAGCATAAGCGGGGGGGCCGAGGGCAATGAGCAGTTCTTC.

The V call is TRBV19, the J call TRBJ2-1; 8 bases match TRBD2. The CDR3 runs to 16 residues. V was pared by 3 bases and J by 6 bases, with 10 bases of the junction left unmatched. Germline V gives CDR1 LNHDA, CDR2 SQIVND (reference sequence). Here the CDR3 reads CASSMAIAGPVNEQFF. For the CDR3, the DNA is TGTGCCAGTAGTATGGCCATAGCGGGGCCTGTCAATGAGCAGTTCTTC. Full variable domain (remainder filled in from reference TRBV19 and TRBJ2-1): DGGITQSPKYLFRKEGQNVTLSCEQNLNHDAMYWYRQDPGQGLRLIYYSQIVNDFQKGDIAEGYSVSREKKESFPLTVTSAQKNPTAFYLCASSMAIAGPVNEQFFGPGTRLTVL.

This clone has just one count. This chain links TRBV5-1 with TRBJ2-2, with 7 nucleotides matching TRBD1. CDR3 length: 15 residues. Germline-derived CDR1 and CDR2 are SGHRS and YFSETQ. V shed 1 base and J 4 bases; nucleotides not matched to a gene: 4. CDR3 region: CASSLTGVPTGELFF. Here the CDR3 DNA reads TGCGCCAGCAGCTTGACAGGGGTCCCCACCGGGGAGCTGTTTTTT.

The gene calls are TRBV12-3 or TRBV12-4 and TRBJ2-3, with D tentatively TRBD1 (5 bases). CDR3 size: 13 residues. Trimming removed 6 bases at V and 4 bases at J, with 11 bases between. In DNA form, the CDR3 reads TGTGCCAGCAGGGGCAGGGTACCAGATACGCAGTATTTT. Translation: CASRGRVPDTQYF.

The chain links TRBV6-5 to TRBJ2-5; D unclear. The CDR3 has 11 amino acids. Trimming took 5 bases from V and 2 from J, leaving 3 bases between them. Germline V gives CDR1 MNHEY, CDR2 SVGAGI. CDR3 in DNA: TGTGCCAGCAGTACACAAGAGACCCAGTACTTC. Amino acids: CASSTQETQYF.

In this sample, this clone turned up a few times. The V gene is TRBV19, the J gene TRBJ2-7; D is possibly TRBD2 (6 bases). Trimming pared 3 bases from V and 6 bases from J, leaving 12 bases between. The CDR3 covers 13 residues. The germline CDR1 and CDR2 sequences are LNHDA and SQIVND (reference sequence). The CDR3 is CASSIGGWSEQYF. CDR3 coding DNA: TGTGCCAGTAGTATCGGGGGTTGGTCCGAGCAGTACTTC.

The chain couples TRBV24-1 to TRBJ2-2; tentative D call: TRBD2 (6 bases). The CDR3 length is 16 residues. Germline assignment: CDR1 KGHDR and CDR2 SFDVKD. Trimming removed 2 bases at V and 5 bases at J, with 14 bases between. This CDR3 reads CATSDSGRRGTGELFF. Written as DNA, the CDR3 is TGTGCCACCAGTGATTCGGGTCGGAGGGGTACCGGGGAGCTGTTTTTT.

The chain links TRBV27 to TRBJ2-2, with D possibly matching TRBD2 (5 bases). The CDR3 is 13 residues long. Trimming shortened V by 5 bases and J by 5 bases, and 9 bases separated the two germline ends. Per germline, CDR1 MNHEY and CDR2 SMNVEV (reference sequence). The CDR3 spells CASSDRGTGELFF. The DNA of the CDR3 is TGTGCCAGCAGTGACCGAGGGACCGGGGAGCTGTTTTTT.

This clone was counted between two and nine times. The rearrangement links TRBV7-8 to TRBJ2-2; 7 bases fit TRBD2. CDR1 and CDR2 (germline): SGHVS, FQNEAQ. This CDR3 has 13 amino acids. Trimming removed 6 bases from V and 5 bases from J; junction bases left unmatched: 3. CDR3 loop: CASSYGGTGELFF. The CDR3 DNA reads TGTGCCAGCAGTTACGGGGGGACCGGGGAGCTGTTTTTT.

The chain carries TRBV19 and TRBJ1-2; 8 nucleotides match TRBD1. This CDR3 has 15 amino acids. In germline, CDR1 is LNHDA, CDR2 SQIVND (reference sequence). V shed 7 bases and J 5 bases; nucleotides not matched to a gene: 12. CDR3 nucleotides: TGTGCCAGTACCAAGACAGGGGATCATATGTATGGCTACACCTTC. This encodes CASTKTGDHMYGYTF. Full variable domain (outside the CDR3, taken from reference TRBV19 and TRBJ1-2): DGGITQSPKYLFRKEGQNVTLSCEQNLNHDAMYWYRQDPGQGLRLIYYSQIVNDFQKGDIAEGYSVSREKKESFPLTVTSAQKNPTAFYLCASTKTGDHMYGYTFGSGTRLTVV.